The following is a T cell receptor beta chain sequence with its context. The source of the sample is a study of control samples from healthy donors and cancer patients. Using immunoSEQ multiplex PCR, the repertoire was profiled, and TCRdb retains in-frame clones only, with some absent. Counted here are about 190,000 clones, roughly nine tenths occurring once; the ten biggest clones make up about 1.7%. Sequences were obtained from blood. The receptor comes from a man aged 25 to 40 in good health.

As DNA, the CDR3 is TGCGTCACCGGGACTAGCGGGGGTGGGAGCTACGAGCAGTACTTC. It translates to CVTGTSGGGSYEQYF. The chain employs TRBV10-2 and TRBJ2-7; 14 bases agree with TRBD2. There are 15 residues in the CDR3. CDR1 is WSHSY and CDR2 is SAAADI in the germline V gene.